These 17 T cell receptor beta chains came from one sample sequenced in a study of blood T cell repertoires in COVID-19. Sequencing used immunoSEQ multiplex PCR; TCRdb keeps in-frame clones, though not all of them. The data contain approximately 140,000 clones, more than 75% of them singletons. The sequencing input was peripheral blood. The receptor source for this set is a man older than 75 with acute or convalescent COVID-19.

The chain links TRBV10-3 to TRBJ1-2; tentatively, D is TRBD1 (6 bases). Trimming left V 0 bases short and J 2 bases short, with 19 bases between. Germline V gives CDR1 ENHRY, CDR2 SYGVKD. This CDR3 contains 18 residues. CDR3: CAISESPTYTGSNYGYTF. As DNA, the CDR3 is TGTGCCATCAGTGAGTCCCCTACCTACACAGGGTCCAACTATGGCTACACCTTC.

This clone was recorded only once. At one end, the junction sequence differs from germline, possibly due to a read error. The chain has TRBV7-2 and TRBJ1-5, with unresolved D. The CDR3 totals 13 residues. Germline V gene lookup returns CDR1 SGHTA and CDR2 FQGNSA. CDR3 sequence: CASNPDGNQPQHF. CDR3 DNA: TGTGCCAGCAACCCGGACGGGAATCAGCCTCAGCATTTT. Full variable domain (missing parts from reference TRBV7-2 and TRBJ1-5): GAGVSQSPSNKVTEKGKDVELRCDPISGHTALYWYRQSLGQGLEFLIYFQGNSAPDKSGLPSDRFSAERTGGSVSTLTIQRTQQEDSAVYLCASNPDGNQPQHFGDGTRLSIL.

The chain couples TRBV9 to TRBJ2-7; the match to TRBD1 covers 11 bases. The CDR3 runs 15 residues. The V gene's germline CDR1 is SGDLS and CDR2 YYNGEE. Germline trimming cut 3 bases from V and 6 bases from J; bases unmatched to any gene: 8. The CDR3 sequence: CASSAGTGGWGEQYF. The CDR3 DNA reads TGTGCCAGCAGCGCAGGGACAGGGGGTTGGGGCGAGCAGTACTTC.

This chain joins TRBV28 and TRBJ2-3; possibly TRBD1 for D (5 bases). Germline assignment: CDR1 MDHEN and CDR2 SYDVKM. V was shortened by 7 bases and J by 14 bases, with 13 bases between the two germline ends. The CDR3 covers 10 residues. CDR3 residues: CASIEARGYF. CDR3 coding DNA: TGTGCCAGCATTGAGGCTAGGGGGTATTTT.

This rearrangement joins TRBV7-3 to TRBJ2-2; TRBD1 agrees at 8 bases. With V trimmed by 5 bases and J by 4 bases, 6 bases remained unmatched. Germline lookup yields CDR1 SGHTA and CDR2 FQGTGA. The CDR3 length is 15 residues. The CDR3 DNA reads as TGTGCCAGCAGCAACCTCAGGGGGCCCACCGGGGAGCTGTTTTTT. Amino acids: CASSNLRGPTGELFF.

The gene calls are TRBV9 and TRBJ2-7; perhaps TRBD1 as D (6 bases). Per germline, CDR1 SGDLS and CDR2 YYNGEE. CDR3 size: 16 residues. Between the trimmed V and J ends, which lost 0 bases and 5 bases, there was a span of 18 bases. The CDR3 region is CASSVGGTRIFHEQYF. The CDR3 DNA reads TGTGCCAGCAGCGTAGGAGGGACAAGAATTTTCCACGAGCAGTACTTC.

The chain uses TRBV5-1 and TRBJ2-3; D possibly corresponds to TRBD1 (6 bases). This CDR3 is built from 15 residues. The ends were cut back, 4 bases at V and 6 bases at J, with 18 bases in the middle. Germline V gives CDR1 SGHRS, CDR2 YFSETQ. The chain's CDR3 is CASSDLAQGQDTQYF. CDR3 nucleotide sequence: TGCGCCAGCAGCGACCTGGCCCAGGGGCAGGATACGCAGTATTTT. The full variable domain, rest sourced from reference TRBV5-1 and TRBJ2-3, is KAGVTQTPRYLIKTRGQQVTLSCSPISGHRSVSWYQQTPGQGLQFLFEYFSETQRNKGNFPGRFSGRQFSNSRSEMNVSTLELGDSALYLCASSDLAQGQDTQYFGPGTRLTVL.

A single count supports this clone. The chain recombines TRBV18 with TRBJ1-1; D call uncertain. This CDR3 region has 13 residues. Germline V gene sequence: CDR1 KGHSH, CDR2 LQKENI. V was trimmed by 4 bases and J by 0 bases, leaving 6 bases between them. The CDR3: CASSQDLNTEAFF. Written as DNA, the CDR3 is TGTGCCAGCTCACAGGACTTGAACACTGAAGCTTTCTTT. Full variable domain (outside the CDR3, taken from reference TRBV18 and TRBJ1-1): NAGVMQNPRHLVRRRGQEARLRCSPMKGHSHVYWYRQLPEEGLKFMVYLQKENIIDESGMPKERFSAEFPKEGPSILRIQQVVRGDSAAYFCASSQDLNTEAFFGQGTRLTVV.

This chain uses TRBV4-1 with TRBJ1-1; TRBD1 matches at 7 bases. Germline-derived CDR1 and CDR2 are MGHRA and YSYEKL. The CDR3 has 15 residues. V gave up 1 base and J gave up 1 base; unmatched junction bases: 3. CDR3 in DNA: TGCGCCAGCAGCCAAGCCTGGGACAGGAACACTGAAGCTTTCTTT. Translating it yields CASSQAWDRNTEAFF.

The rearrangement joins TRBV28 to TRBJ1-5; 7 bases align to TRBD1. V was pared by 2 bases and J by 0 bases, with 4 bases of the junction left unmatched. Germline V gives CDR1 MDHEN, CDR2 SYDVKM. CDR3 length equals 16 residues. CDR3 amino acids: CASSLRGQTSNQPQHF. CDR3 bases: TGTGCCAGCAGTTTACGGGGACAGACTAGCAATCAGCCCCAGCATTTT.

This clone was observed a single time. The chain carries TRBV5-1 and TRBJ2-7, with 10 bases identical to TRBD1. Trimming removed 4 bases from V and 6 bases from J; junction bases left unmatched: 13. This CDR3 region has 16 residues. Per germline, CDR1 SGHRS and CDR2 YFSETQ. CDR3 coding DNA: TGCGCCAGCAGCGCCAGGGGACAGGGGTTCGCCCTCGAGCAGTACTTC. It encodes CASSARGQGFALEQYF. Looking up the rest from reference TRBV5-1 and TRBJ2-7 gives the full variable domain: KAGVTQTPRYLIKTRGQQVTLSCSPISGHRSVSWYQQTPGQGLQFLFEYFSETQRNKGNFPGRFSGRQFSNSRSEMNVSTLELGDSALYLCASSARGQGFALEQYFGPGTRLTVT.

The V and J genes are TRBV3-1 (or the pseudogene TRBV3-2) and TRBJ1-3; tentative D call: TRBD1 (6 bases). This CDR3 spans 14 amino acids. Trimming left V 3 bases short and J 4 bases short, with 10 bases between. Germline CDR1 and CDR2: LGHDT and YNNKEL (reference sequence). CDR3 bases: TGTGCCAGCAGCCAGGGGGGGCGAGGAAACACCATATATTTT. This sequence encodes CASSQGGRGNTIYF.

The chain combines TRBV5-1 with TRBJ2-7; 9 nucleotides align to TRBD1. Per germline, CDR1 SGHRS and CDR2 YFSETQ. This CDR3 region has 15 residues. V was pared by 4 bases and J by 4 bases, with 9 bases of the junction left unmatched. This chain's CDR3 is CASSPVPGQGYEQYF. In nucleotides, the CDR3 is TGCGCCAGCAGCCCGGTACCGGGACAGGGTTACGAGCAGTACTTC.

The chain is built from TRBV5-1 and TRBJ1-6, with unresolved D. V gave up 3 bases and J gave up 9 bases, with 13 bases separating them. CDR3 length: 14 amino acids. Per germline, CDR1 SGHRS and CDR2 YFSETQ. CDR3 in DNA: TGCGCCAGCAGCTCGGGATCGTCAGGTTCACCCCTCCACTTT. Amino acids: CASSSGSSGSPLHF.

This CDR3 reads CASSLGRGGSQETQYF. The DNA for the CDR3 is TGTGCCAGCAGCTTAGGGAGGGGGGGGTCCCAAGAGACCCAGTACTTC. V is TRBV7-2 and J is TRBJ2-5, with a weak D call TRBD2 (7 bases). The germline CDR1 and CDR2 sequences are SGHTA and FQGNSA. The V gene lost 1 base and the J gene lost 1 base, with 13 bases spanning the gap. The CDR3 covers 16 residues.

V usage is TRBV5-4 and J usage is TRBJ2-5, with a possible D match to TRBD1 (5 bases). Germline loops: CDR1 SGHNT, CDR2 YYREEE (reference sequence). V lost 3 bases and J 3 bases, leaving 15 bases between the germline ends. The CDR3 sequence is 15 residues long. DNA for the CDR3: TGTGCCAGCAGCTCGCCCGGACACACTAAAGAGACCCAGTACTTC. Translating gives CASSSPGHTKETQYF. Together with reference TRBV5-4 and TRBJ2-5, the CDR3 gives the full variable domain: ETGVTQSPTHLIKTRGQQVTLRCSSQSGHNTVSWYQQALGQGPQFIFQYYREEENGRGNFPPRFSGLQFPNYSSELNVNALELDDSALYLCASSSPGHTKETQYFGPGTRLLVL.

V usage is TRBV14 and J usage is TRBJ2-3; TRBD2 is a possible D gene (6 bases). V lost 4 bases and J 2 bases, leaving 13 bases between the germline ends. Germline V gene data show CDR1 as SGHDN and CDR2 as FVKESK. The CDR3 runs 15 residues. The CDR3 DNA reads TGTGCCAGCAGCCCCCAGCGGGCCCTCACAGATACGCAGTATTTT. It encodes CASSPQRALTDTQYF.